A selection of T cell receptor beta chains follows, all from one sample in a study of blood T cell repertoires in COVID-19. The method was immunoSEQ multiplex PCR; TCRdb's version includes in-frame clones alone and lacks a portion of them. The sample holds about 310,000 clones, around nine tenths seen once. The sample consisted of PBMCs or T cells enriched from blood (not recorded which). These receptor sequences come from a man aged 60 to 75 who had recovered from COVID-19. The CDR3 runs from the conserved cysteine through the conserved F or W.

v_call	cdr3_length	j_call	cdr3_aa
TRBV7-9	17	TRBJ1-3	CASSPGTPGGSGNTIYF
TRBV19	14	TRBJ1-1	CASSRTGGNTEAFF
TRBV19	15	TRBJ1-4	CASRNQGATNEKLFF
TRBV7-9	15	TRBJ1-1	CASSSGGFRYTEAFF
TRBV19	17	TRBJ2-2	CASSVDRGRLHGGELFF
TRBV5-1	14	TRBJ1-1	CASSPGTGETEAFF
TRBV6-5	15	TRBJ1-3	CASRSYSDSGNTIYF
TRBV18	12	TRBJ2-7	CASRGEVYEQYF
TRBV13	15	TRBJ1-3	CASSRTLHSGNTIYF
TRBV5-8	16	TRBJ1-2	CASSFIGTGFSGGYTF
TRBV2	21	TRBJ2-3	CASNEGGSGLADPSSTDTQYF
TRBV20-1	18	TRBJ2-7	CSASPWAGLAGLSHEQYF
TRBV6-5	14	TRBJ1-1	CASRMDRVETEAFF
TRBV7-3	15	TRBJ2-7	CASTPSTGQAYEQYF
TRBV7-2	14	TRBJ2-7	CASSQGRRVYEQYF
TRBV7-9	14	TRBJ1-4	CASSLGQGNEKLFF
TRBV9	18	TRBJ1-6	CASSQQGSMSSYNSPLHF
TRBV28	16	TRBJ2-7	CASSLASRQASYEQYF
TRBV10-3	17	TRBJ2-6	CAISEGQPYSGANVLTF
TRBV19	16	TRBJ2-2	CAPFSGGPSYTGELFF
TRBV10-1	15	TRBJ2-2	CASSDDGRATGELFF
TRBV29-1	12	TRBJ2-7	CSVGMTGDEQYF
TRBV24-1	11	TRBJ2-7	CATSGAYEQYF
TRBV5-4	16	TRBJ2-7	CASSLPGQVQKYEQYF
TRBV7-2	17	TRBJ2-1	CASSQLSGTSIGNEQFF
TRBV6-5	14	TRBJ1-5	CASRTGGADQPQHF
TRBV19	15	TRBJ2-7	CASSRRSGRDYEQYF
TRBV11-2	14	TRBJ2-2	CASSFSSVTGELFF
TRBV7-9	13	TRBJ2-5	CASSILAFETQYF
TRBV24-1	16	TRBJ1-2	CATSDPRTGEVYGYTF
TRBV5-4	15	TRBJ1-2	CASSLMAAESYGYTF
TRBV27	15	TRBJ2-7	CASSFGPGTGKRQYF
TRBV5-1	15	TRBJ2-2	CASSLAGGNTGELFF
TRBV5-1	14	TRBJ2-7	CASSQPTESYEQYF
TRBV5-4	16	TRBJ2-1	CASSPRTSGKYNEQFF
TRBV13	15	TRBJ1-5	CASSLGGGRDQPQHF
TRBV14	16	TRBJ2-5	CASSQDGAGHSETQYF
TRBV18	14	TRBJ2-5	CASSRGQGPETQYF
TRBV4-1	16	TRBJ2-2	CASSQGASLGTGELFF
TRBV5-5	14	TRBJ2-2	CASRVDRVPGELFF
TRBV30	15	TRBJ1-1	CAWRRLAEANTEAFF
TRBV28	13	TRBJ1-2	CASSPTRRYGYTF
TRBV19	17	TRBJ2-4	CASSMWLAGAPGNIQYF
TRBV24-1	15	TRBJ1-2	CATSDPGQGQGGYTF
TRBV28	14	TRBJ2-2	CASSSGQDPGELFF
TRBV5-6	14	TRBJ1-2	CASSWTEDHYGYTF
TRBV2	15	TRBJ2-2	CASALGQGGTGELFF
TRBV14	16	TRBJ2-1	CASSQGGPSSYNEQFF
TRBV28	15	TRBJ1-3	CASSFLQGFGNTIYF
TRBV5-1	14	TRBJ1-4	CASSVQGGNEKLFF
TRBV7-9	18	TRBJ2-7	CASSLGLAGVSPSYEQYF
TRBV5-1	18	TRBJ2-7	CASSLGGTADTPAGEQYF
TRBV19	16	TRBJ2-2	CASSLMGDGDTGELFF
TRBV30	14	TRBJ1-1	CAWSGDRMNTEAFF
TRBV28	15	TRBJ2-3	CASSAGFSGTDTQYF
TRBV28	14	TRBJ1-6	CASSLNQRNSPLHF
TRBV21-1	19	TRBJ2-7	CASSKPGTSGTHYSYEQYF